This TCR beta chain was recovered during a study of T cell changes during pregnancy in multiple sclerosis. Repertoires were generated with immunoSEQ multiplex PCR, while TCRdb's copy carries only in-frame clones and drops some. The sample consists of about 87,000 clones, over 85% of them appearing once. The CDR3 totals 14 residues. The J segment lost 3 bases and the V segment lost 4 bases, leaving 6 bases of the junction unmatched. Germline V gives CDR1 SGHTS, CDR2 YDEGEE. This sample comprised peripheral blood, obtained in the third trimester of pregnancy. The rearrangement uses TRBV5-8 and TRBJ2-7; the match to TRBD1 covers 8 bases. The TCR comes from a female donor in good health, enrolled as a control in a pregnancy study. Written as DNA, the CDR3 is TGTGCCAGCAGCCCGGGACAGGAGGGCTACGAGCAGTACTTC. It specifies CASSPGQEGYEQYF. The complete variable domain, with remaining parts taken from reference TRBV5-8 and TRBJ2-7, reads EAGVTQSPTHLIKTRGQQATLRCSPISGHTSVYWYQQALGLGLQFLLWYDEGEERNRGNFPPRFSGRQFPNYSSELNVNALELEDSALYLCASSPGQEGYEQYFGPGTRLTVT.